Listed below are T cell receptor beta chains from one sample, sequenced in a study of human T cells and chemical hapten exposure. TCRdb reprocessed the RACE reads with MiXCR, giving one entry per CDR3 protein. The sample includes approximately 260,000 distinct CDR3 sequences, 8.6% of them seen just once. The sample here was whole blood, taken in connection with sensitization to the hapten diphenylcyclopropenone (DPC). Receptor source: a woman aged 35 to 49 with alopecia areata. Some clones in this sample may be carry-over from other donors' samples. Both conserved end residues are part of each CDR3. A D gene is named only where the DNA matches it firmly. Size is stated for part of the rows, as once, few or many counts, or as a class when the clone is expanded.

cdr3_nt: TGTGCCAGCAGGGTTGGGCCAGCGGCTAGTGAGCAGTACTTC; cdr3_aa: CASRVGPAASEQYF; d_call: .; j_call: TRBJ2-7; clone_size: few; v_call: TRBV28
cdr3_nt: TGCAGTGCTCAACTAGGGGGATTCGGAAACACCATATATTTT; cdr3_aa: CSAQLGGFGNTIYF; d_call: .; j_call: TRBJ1-3; clone_size: .; v_call: TRBV20-1
cdr3_nt: TGCAGCGTTACAACCCCCGAGCAGTACTTC; cdr3_aa: CSVTTPEQYF; d_call: .; j_call: TRBJ2-7; clone_size: .; v_call: TRBV29-1
cdr3_nt: TGTGCCAGCAGCGCAACCAGAGATCAGCCCCAGCATTTT; cdr3_aa: CASSATRDQPQHF; d_call: .; j_call: TRBJ1-5; clone_size: .; v_call: TRBV13
cdr3_nt: TGCAGCGTTGGGACGAGCGGGAGGCCACCCTACGAGCAGTACTTC; cdr3_aa: CSVGTSGRPPYEQYF; d_call: TRBD2; j_call: TRBJ2-7; clone_size: many; v_call: TRBV29-1
cdr3_nt: TGTGCCTGGAGTATTTTAGCGGGGCAAGAGACCCAGTACTTC; cdr3_aa: CAWSILAGQETQYF; d_call: TRBD2; j_call: TRBJ2-5; clone_size: few; v_call: TRBV30
cdr3_nt: TGTGCCAGCAGAAAACTAGCGGGAGGGCCAACCGGGGAGCTGTTTTTT; cdr3_aa: CASRKLAGGPTGELFF; d_call: TRBD2; j_call: TRBJ2-2; clone_size: .; v_call: TRBV6-4
cdr3_nt: TGCAGTGCTCCCCAGGGGGACGAGCAGTACTTC; cdr3_aa: CSAPQGDEQYF; d_call: TRBD1; j_call: TRBJ2-7; clone_size: .; v_call: TRBV20-1
cdr3_nt: TGTGCCACCAGTGACCGGCTTAGGGGCGAGCAGTACTTC; cdr3_aa: CATSDRLRGEQYF; d_call: .; j_call: TRBJ2-7; clone_size: .; v_call: TRBV24-1
cdr3_nt: TGTGCCAGCAGCATCGGGACAGGGCTCTACAATGAGCAGTTCTTC; cdr3_aa: CASSIGTGLYNEQFF; d_call: TRBD1; j_call: TRBJ2-1; clone_size: few; v_call: TRBV11-3
cdr3_nt: TGCGCCAGCAGCCAAGCGTGGACTAGCGGAGCCTCCTACGAGCAGTACTTC; cdr3_aa: CASSQAWTSGASYEQYF; d_call: TRBD2; j_call: TRBJ2-7; clone_size: many; v_call: TRBV4-3
cdr3_nt: TGTGCCTGGAGTGCGGGTTCCAGTCAGCCCCAGCATTTT; cdr3_aa: CAWSAGSSQPQHF; d_call: .; j_call: TRBJ1-5; clone_size: .; v_call: TRBV30
cdr3_nt: TGTGCCAGCACCCGGGTCGACAGGACCCTAACTGGGGCCAACGTCCTGACTTTC; cdr3_aa: CASTRVDRTLTGANVLTF; d_call: .; j_call: TRBJ2-6; clone_size: many; v_call: TRBV2
cdr3_nt: TGCGCCAGCAGAACCGCGACAGGGGGCGTGGATGAAAAACTGTTTTTT; cdr3_aa: CASRTATGGVDEKLFF; d_call: TRBD1; j_call: TRBJ1-4; clone_size: .; v_call: TRBV5-1
cdr3_nt: TGTGCCAGCAGGGGGGATGGACAGGGGACCTACGAGCAGTACTTC; cdr3_aa: CASRGDGQGTYEQYF; d_call: TRBD1; j_call: TRBJ2-7; clone_size: few; v_call: TRBV28
cdr3_nt: TGTGCCACCAGTGATCGGACAGGGGCTGCCTACAATGAGCAGTTCTTC; cdr3_aa: CATSDRTGAAYNEQFF; d_call: TRBD1; j_call: TRBJ2-1; clone_size: .; v_call: TRBV24-1
cdr3_nt: TGTGCCAGCAGTTTATCGGGGGGCACCTACGAGCAGTACTTC; cdr3_aa: CASSLSGGTYEQYF; d_call: .; j_call: TRBJ2-7; clone_size: .; v_call: TRBV28
cdr3_nt: TGCGCCAGCAACCCGAACCAGGGAAGACAAGAGACCCAGTACTTC; cdr3_aa: CASNPNQGRQETQYF; d_call: .; j_call: TRBJ2-5; clone_size: few; v_call: TRBV5-1
cdr3_nt: TGTGCCAGCAGCCTCAACGCCGGGACAGTTGCCGAAAAACTGTTTTTT; cdr3_aa: CASSLNAGTVAEKLFF; d_call: TRBD1; j_call: TRBJ1-4; clone_size: .; v_call: TRBV9
cdr3_nt: TGCAGCGCTTCCGGTATCTATGGGGAGACCCAGTACTTC; cdr3_aa: CSASGIYGETQYF; d_call: .; j_call: TRBJ2-5; clone_size: .; v_call: TRBV29-1
cdr3_nt: TGTGCCAGCAGCTCCGGACAGGGGAGAGGGGAGACCCAGTACTTC; cdr3_aa: CASSSGQGRGETQYF; d_call: TRBD1; j_call: TRBJ2-5; clone_size: .; v_call: TRBV7-9
cdr3_nt: TGTGCCAGCAGTTCCCCCGGGACAGGGAAAAACATTCAGTACTTC; cdr3_aa: CASSSPGTGKNIQYF; d_call: TRBD1; j_call: TRBJ2-4; clone_size: .; v_call: TRBV28
cdr3_nt: TGTGCCAGCAGCTTAAGCACTCGGACGGCGTCCTATGGCTACACCTTC; cdr3_aa: CASSLSTRTASYGYTF; d_call: .; j_call: TRBJ1-2; clone_size: few; v_call: TRBV7-2
cdr3_nt: TGCAGCGTTTTATTAGCGGGAGCCGAGCAGTACTTC; cdr3_aa: CSVLLAGAEQYF; d_call: TRBD2; j_call: TRBJ2-7; clone_size: many; v_call: TRBV29-1
cdr3_nt: TGCAGTGCCGAAGGGATAAGGACTAGCGGGAGGGCCCCCGCCGGCGGGGAGCTGTTTTTT; cdr3_aa: CSAEGIRTSGRAPAGGELFF; d_call: TRBD2; j_call: TRBJ2-2; clone_size: .; v_call: TRBV20-1
cdr3_nt: TGTGCCAGTAGTATTGTAGAGATGGAGACCCAGTACTTC; cdr3_aa: CASSIVEMETQYF; d_call: .; j_call: TRBJ2-5; clone_size: .; v_call: TRBV19
cdr3_nt: TGTGCCAGCAGCCTGGGACTAGCACTCCGTACAGATACGCAGTATTTT; cdr3_aa: CASSLGLALRTDTQYF; d_call: TRBD2; j_call: TRBJ2-3; clone_size: .; v_call: TRBV7-9
cdr3_nt: TGTGCCAGCAGTTCCGCGGGAGAGAGGGAAGATACGCAGTATTTT; cdr3_aa: CASSSAGEREDTQYF; d_call: TRBD2; j_call: TRBJ2-3; clone_size: .; v_call: TRBV28
cdr3_nt: TGCGCCAGCAGCCAAATTTTAGGGGACTCGCAGTATTTT; cdr3_aa: CASSQILGDSQYF; d_call: .; j_call: TRBJ2-3; clone_size: .; v_call: TRBV4-3
cdr3_nt: TGTGCCAGCACAGGGGGGTCCTCTGGGGCCAACGTCCTGACTTTC; cdr3_aa: CASTGGSSGANVLTF; d_call: .; j_call: TRBJ2-6; clone_size: few; v_call: TRBV9
cdr3_nt: TGTGCCAGCAGCAGGACAGGGGGCGGCGGGGTTGGGCAGTATTTT; cdr3_aa: CASSRTGGGGVGQYF; d_call: TRBD1; j_call: TRBJ2-3; clone_size: many; v_call: TRBV28
cdr3_nt: TGTGCCAGCCGCCGCCAGCGGACTAGTAAAACGACCGGGGAGCTGTTTTTT; cdr3_aa: CASRRQRTSKTTGELFF; d_call: TRBD2; j_call: TRBJ2-2; clone_size: few; v_call: TRBV7-2
cdr3_nt: TGCAGTGCTAATCCCCGGACAGGGTCGAATCCCCAGCATTTT; cdr3_aa: CSANPRTGSNPQHF; d_call: TRBD1; j_call: TRBJ1-5; clone_size: few; v_call: TRBV20-1
cdr3_nt: TGTGCCAGCAGCCCCCGGACTGGGGGTGAAGCTTTCTTT; cdr3_aa: CASSPRTGGEAFF; d_call: .; j_call: TRBJ1-1; clone_size: .; v_call: TRBV3-1
cdr3_nt: TGTGCCAGCAGTTATGAAGGGGGCAATCAGCCCCAGCATTTT; cdr3_aa: CASSYEGGNQPQHF; d_call: .; j_call: TRBJ1-5; clone_size: .; v_call: TRBV27
cdr3_nt: TGTGCCAGCAACCTAAATCAGGGCAGTCAGCCCCAGCATTTT; cdr3_aa: CASNLNQGSQPQHF; d_call: .; j_call: TRBJ1-5; clone_size: .; v_call: TRBV12-3/TRBV12-4
cdr3_nt: TGTGCCAGCAGTTACTCAAAAGGGACTAGCGCCACAGATACGCAGTATTTT; cdr3_aa: CASSYSKGTSATDTQYF; d_call: TRBD2; j_call: TRBJ2-3; clone_size: many; v_call: TRBV6-2/TRBV6-3
cdr3_nt: TGTGCCAGCAGTGCCGTAAGACGGGAGACCCAGTGCTTC; cdr3_aa: CASSAVRRETQCF; d_call: .; j_call: TRBJ2-5; clone_size: .; v_call: TRBV6-2/TRBV6-3
cdr3_nt: TGTGCCAGCAGACCGGGACAGCTCTCTGGGGCCAACGTCCTGACTTTC; cdr3_aa: CASRPGQLSGANVLTF; d_call: TRBD1; j_call: TRBJ2-6; clone_size: few; v_call: TRBV6-6
cdr3_nt: TGTGCCAGCAGTTTAGGCCAGGCCGCTTCACCCCTCCACTTT; cdr3_aa: CASSLGQAASPLHF; d_call: .; j_call: TRBJ1-6; clone_size: few; v_call: TRBV12-3/TRBV12-4
cdr3_nt: TGTGCCAGCAGACCCACGGGCCAGACCCAGTACTTC; cdr3_aa: CASRPTGQTQYF; d_call: .; j_call: TRBJ2-5; clone_size: .; v_call: TRBV2
cdr3_nt: TGTGCCAGCAGCCTTCAGACAGGGGGCCGCGGCTACACCTTC; cdr3_aa: CASSLQTGGRGYTF; d_call: TRBD1; j_call: TRBJ1-2; clone_size: .; v_call: TRBV28
cdr3_nt: TGTGCCAGCAGGTGGGGGAGTTCCTACAATGAGCAGTTCTTC; cdr3_aa: CASRWGSSYNEQFF; d_call: .; j_call: TRBJ2-1; clone_size: .; v_call: TRBV6-5
cdr3_nt: TGTGCCAGCAGTTCAGAGTACCAAGAGACCCAGTACTTC; cdr3_aa: CASSSEYQETQYF; d_call: .; j_call: TRBJ2-5; clone_size: .; v_call: TRBV6-2/TRBV6-3
cdr3_nt: TGCGCCAGCAGCTTGATTGGTCAGCTATACAATGAGCAGTTCTTC; cdr3_aa: CASSLIGQLYNEQFF; d_call: .; j_call: TRBJ2-1; clone_size: few; v_call: TRBV5-1